This T cell receptor beta chain was documented in a study of blood T cell repertoires in COVID-19. Study background: Acute-phase and convalescent COVID-19 samples originated in the United States, Italy and Spain. PBMCs, B-cell-depleted T cells, or T cells provided the cDNA or gDNA that made up the material.

Germline V lookup: CDR1 MGHRA, CDR2 YSYEKL. This CDR3 is built from 17 residues. V lost 1 base to trimming and J lost 0 bases, with 15 bases between them. As originally analysed: Amplified reference gene primers provided the basis for estimating nucleated cell counts. Produced via immunoSEQ multiplex PCR; TCRdb's table is partial and in-frame only. The V and J calls and clone size are taken from that table; D and trimming were inferred from the DNA. This sample yields 40,000 to 55,000 clones, of which 70% to 90% are seen a single time; about 3% belongs to the top ten. This clone was picked up a small number of times.

The sample taken for sequencing was peripheral blood. V is TRBV4-1 and J is TRBJ1-1, with a tentative D call TRBD1 (6 bases). The receptor was isolated from a man aged 45 to 65 with active COVID-19. DNA of the CDR3: TGCGCCAGCAGCCAAGCGGCGGCCCAGGGGATGAACACTGAAGCTTTCTTT. Residues: CASSQAAAQGMNTEAFF.